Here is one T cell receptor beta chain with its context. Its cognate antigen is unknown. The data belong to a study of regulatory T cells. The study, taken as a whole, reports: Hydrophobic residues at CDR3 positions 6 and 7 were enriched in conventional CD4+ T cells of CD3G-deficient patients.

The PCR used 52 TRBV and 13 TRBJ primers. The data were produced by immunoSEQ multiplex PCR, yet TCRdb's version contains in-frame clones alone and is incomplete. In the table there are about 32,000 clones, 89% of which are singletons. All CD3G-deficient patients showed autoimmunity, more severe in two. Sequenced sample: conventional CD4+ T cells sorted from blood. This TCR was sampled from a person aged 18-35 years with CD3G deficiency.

The CDR3 loop reads CASSSHSGTANTEAFF. In nucleotides, the CDR3 is TGTGCCAGCAGTTCCCATTCCGGGACGGCGAACACTGAAGCTTTCTTT. This chain joins TRBV28 and TRBJ1-1; a weak D match, TRBD1 (5 bases). The V and J ends lost 4 bases and 1 base respectively, with 16 bases between them. The CDR3 length is 16 residues. CDR1 is MDHEN and CDR2 is SYDVKM in the germline V gene.